This entry lists 18 T cell receptor beta chains sequenced from one sample in a study of cytomegalovirus exposure and HLA in healthy donors. The PCR was carried out with 60 Vbeta primers and 13 Jbeta primers. Assay: immunoSEQ multiplex PCR; the TCRdb copy retains only in-frame clones and omits some. The repertoire holds roughly 63,000 clones, with 71% as singletons. The sequencing sample was made of PBMCs. The receptors originated from a man between 50 and 59 years old in good health and CMV-seropositive.

The chain recombines TRBV6-1 with TRBJ1-1; D is undetermined. CDR3 length: 14 amino acids. Germline V gene lookup returns CDR1 MNHNS and CDR2 SASEGT. The V end was cut by 7 bases, the J end by 4 bases, with 16 bases between. CDR3 sequence reads: CASTEGISGTEAFF. The CDR3 coding sequence is TGTGCCAGCACCGAAGGCATATCAGGCACTGAAGCTTTCTTT.

V and J are TRBV27 and TRBJ2-1; 11 bases are a match to TRBD2. V shed 5 bases, J shed 10 bases, and the junction held 10 bases outside the gene matches. CDR3 size: 15 residues. CDR1 is MNHEY, CDR2 SMNVEV, per germline (reference sequence). The CDR3 bases are TGTGCCAGCAGTCCTACTAGCGGGAGAAAAGGGGAGCAGTTCTTC. Its protein is CASSPTSGRKGEQFF.

The V and J genes are TRBV9 and TRBJ2-7; D remains ambiguous. Germline CDR1 and CDR2: SGDLS and YYNGEE. CDR3 length: 13 amino acids. V lost 0 bases, J lost 6 bases, and 10 bases lay in between. The CDR3 DNA reads as TGTGCCAGCAGCGTAGTTGGAGCTTCCGAGCAGTACTTC. This codes for CASSVVGASEQYF.

This clone was recorded a few times. The rearrangement uses TRBV19 and TRBJ1-4, with D possibly being TRBD1 (6 bases). Looked up from germline, CDR1 is LNHDA and CDR2 is SQIVND (reference sequence). The CDR3 extends over 18 amino acids. V lost 6 bases, J lost 0 bases, and 20 bases lay in between. The CDR3 DNA sequence: TGTGCCAGTAGCGACAGGCCAGCGATACTTGCAACTAATGAAAAACTGTTTTTT. Translation gives CASSDRPAILATNEKLFF.

The V and J genes are TRBV5-1 and TRBJ2-2, with D unclear. The CDR3 loop spans 15 amino acids. Germline CDR1 and CDR2: SGHRS and YFSETQ. The germline V and J ends were trimmed by 6 bases and 1 base, with 13 bases remaining between them. The CDR3 spells CASIDDKRNTGELFF. The CDR3 DNA sequence: TGCGCCAGCATCGACGACAAGAGGAACACCGGGGAGCTGTTTTTT. Full variable domain (outside the CDR3, taken from reference TRBV5-1 and TRBJ2-2): KAGVTQTPRYLIKTRGQQVTLSCSPISGHRSVSWYQQTPGQGLQFLFEYFSETQRNKGNFPGRFSGRQFSNSRSEMNVSTLELGDSALYLCASIDDKRNTGELFFGEGSRLTVL.

The V call is TRBV30, the J call TRBJ2-3; 9 bases map to TRBD2. V lost 7 bases, J lost 1 base, and 9 bases stayed unmatched. CDR3 length equals 15 residues. The germline V gene encodes CDR1 GTSNPN and CDR2 SVGIG (reference sequence). CDR3 sequence reads: CASVKRGAGTDTQYF. In DNA, the CDR3 is TGTGCCTCGGTTAAGCGGGGGGCGGGCACAGATACGCAGTATTTT.

The chain employs TRBV30 and TRBJ1-4, with a weak D call TRBD1 (6 bases). Between the trimmed V and J ends, which lost 2 bases and 8 bases, there was a span of 18 bases. Germline V gene data show CDR1 as GTSNPN and CDR2 as SVGIG (reference sequence). The CDR3 is 15 amino acids. The CDR3 spells CAWSQSWDIQEKLFF. As DNA, the CDR3 is TGTGCCTGGAGTCAGTCATGGGACATTCAGGAAAAACTGTTTTTT.

This clone was found a few times. The chain links TRBV4-3 to TRBJ1-4, with TRBD1 identical over 9 bases. Germline V gives CDR1 LGHNA, CDR2 YSLEER. J lost 7 bases, V lost 4 bases, and 10 bases had no gene match. There are 16 residues in the CDR3. The CDR3 loop is CASSPRTGQGGEKLFF. CDR3 DNA: TGCGCCAGCAGCCCTCGAACGGGACAGGGAGGTGAAAAACTGTTTTTT.

V usage is TRBV7-6 and J usage is TRBJ2-7; D ambiguous. CDR3 size: 15 residues. Germline lookup yields CDR1 SGHVS and CDR2 FNYEAQ. Trimming pared 5 bases from V and 2 bases from J, leaving 16 bases between. The DNA for the CDR3 is TGTGCCAGCAGCCCTGAGCTTACAGCCCCCTACGAGCAGTACTTC. This encodes CASSPELTAPYEQYF.

The J gene is TRBJ1-5, the V gene TRBV15, with 10 positions matching TRBD1. CDR3 size: 17 residues. Per the germline V gene, CDR1 is LNHNV and CDR2 is YYDKDF (reference sequence). J gave up 4 bases and V 2 bases, and 8 bases lay outside the gene matches. The CDR3 coding sequence is TGTGCCACCAGCAGATGGGCGGGACAGGGGTCTAATCAGCCCCAGCATTTT. It encodes CATSRWAGQGSNQPQHF.

This clone was seen only a few times. The V call is TRBV5-1, the J call TRBJ2-7; TRBD1 matches at 10 bases. This CDR3 has 16 amino acids. Germline-derived CDR1 and CDR2 are SGHRS and YFSETQ. V shed 4 bases, J shed 1 base, and the junction held 8 bases outside the gene matches. In DNA, the CDR3 is TGCGCCAGCAGCGCCCGGGACAGGGGAGGATCCTACGAGCAGTACTTC. This encodes CASSARDRGGSYEQYF.

V is TRBV19 and J is TRBJ2-5, with TRBD1 matching over 8 bases. The length of the CDR3 is 14 residues. Germline V lookup: CDR1 LNHDA, CDR2 SQIVND (reference sequence). Trimming cost V 5 bases and J 5 bases; bases outside gene matches: 7. The CDR3 sequence is CASSARGLGETQYF. The CDR3 DNA reads as TGTGCCAGTAGTGCCAGGGGGCTCGGGGAGACCCAGTACTTC.

V usage is TRBV19 and J usage is TRBJ2-7; 8 bases map to TRBD2. The CDR3 loop spans 14 amino acids. Unmatched junction bases numbered 4, after V lost 2 bases and J lost 4 bases. Germline V CDR1 and CDR2: LNHDA, SQIVND (reference sequence). The CDR3 nucleotides are TGTGCCAGTAGTATAAAAGCGGGAGTGTACGAGCAGTACTTC. This translates into CASSIKAGVYEQYF.

The V call is TRBV7-2, the J call TRBJ2-5; TRBD2 matches 12 bases. CDR1 SGHTA and CDR2 FQGNSA come from the germline V gene. J lost 5 bases, V lost 3 bases, and 7 bases had no gene match. This CDR3 contains 16 residues. The CDR3 bases are TGTGCCAGCAGCTTGGTGCTAGCGGGAGGGCACGAGACCCAGTACTTC. Protein product: CASSLVLAGGHETQYF. Complete variable domain (other parts from reference TRBV7-2 and TRBJ2-5): GAGVSQSPSNKVTEKGKDVELRCDPISGHTALYWYRQSLGQGLEFLIYFQGNSAPDKSGLPSDRFSAERTGGSVSTLTIQRTQQEDSAVYLCASSLVLAGGHETQYFGPGTRLLVL.

This clone was detected only a few times. V gene TRBV29-1 combines with J gene TRBJ1-1; TRBD1 is a possible D gene (6 bases). The CDR3 contains 14 residues. Germline V CDR1 and CDR2: SQVTM, ANQGSEA. With 4 bases removed from V and 1 base from J, the gap between germline ends came to 13 bases. CDR3 loop: CSVGLGGPNTEAFF. CDR3 bases: TGCAGCGTTGGCCTAGGGGGACCGAACACTGAAGCTTTCTTT.

This clone was seen only once. The J gene is TRBJ2-5, the V gene TRBV30; 7 nucleotides line up with TRBD2. V dropped 0 bases and J dropped 5; count of bases not matched to a gene: 12. This CDR3 is built from 16 residues. Looked up from germline, CDR1 is GTSNPN and CDR2 is SVGIG (reference sequence). CDR3 in DNA: TGTGCCTGGAGTGTTCGTTTGAGCGGGGCTATTGAGACCCAGTACTTC. Protein product: CAWSVRLSGAIETQYF.

The rearrangement uses TRBV19 and TRBJ1-4; a weak D match, TRBD1 (6 bases). Trimming took 5 bases from V and 5 from J, leaving 9 bases between them. The CDR3 sequence is 13 residues long. Germline assignment: CDR1 LNHDA and CDR2 SQIVND (reference sequence). In DNA, the CDR3 is TGTGCCAGTAGTGGGACACGAAATGAAAAACTGTTTTTT. Encoded protein: CASSGTRNEKLFF.

The chain employs TRBV28 and TRBJ2-5; 9 bases are a match to TRBD1. The J call is in doubt because the DNA end fits TRBJ2-7 better. The CDR3 has 14 amino acids. In germline, CDR1 is MDHEN, CDR2 SYDVKM. CDR3 coding DNA: TGTGCCAGCAGTGGGGACAGGGCCTACTACGAGCAGTACTTC. Amino acids: CASSGDRAYYEQYF.